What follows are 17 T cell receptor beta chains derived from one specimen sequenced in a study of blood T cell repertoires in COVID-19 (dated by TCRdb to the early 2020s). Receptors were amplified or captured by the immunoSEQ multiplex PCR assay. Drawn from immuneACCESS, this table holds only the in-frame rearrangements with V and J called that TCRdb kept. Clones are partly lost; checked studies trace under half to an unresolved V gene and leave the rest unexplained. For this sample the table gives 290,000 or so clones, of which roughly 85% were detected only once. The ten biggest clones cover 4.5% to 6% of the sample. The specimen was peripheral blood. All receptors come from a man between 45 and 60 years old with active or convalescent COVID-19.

In DNA, the CDR3 is TGTGCCAGCAGCACTTTAGCGGGAGTGGGTGGGTATGAGCAGTTCTTC. It translates to CASSTLAGVGGYEQFF. The rearrangement uses TRBV7-6 and TRBJ2-1; 9 bases agree with TRBD2. The germline V gene has CDR1 SGHVS and CDR2 FNYEAQ. This CDR3 is built from 16 residues. V gave up 5 bases and J gave up 8 bases; unmatched junction bases: 13.

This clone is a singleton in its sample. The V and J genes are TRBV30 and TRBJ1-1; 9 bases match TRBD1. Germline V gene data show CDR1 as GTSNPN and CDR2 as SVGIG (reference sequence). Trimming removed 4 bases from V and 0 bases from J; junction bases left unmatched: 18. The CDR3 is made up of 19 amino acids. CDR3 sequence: CAWISWDRVLKHMNTEAFF. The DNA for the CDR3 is TGTGCCTGGATTTCCTGGGACAGGGTATTAAAACACATGAACACTGAAGCTTTCTTT.

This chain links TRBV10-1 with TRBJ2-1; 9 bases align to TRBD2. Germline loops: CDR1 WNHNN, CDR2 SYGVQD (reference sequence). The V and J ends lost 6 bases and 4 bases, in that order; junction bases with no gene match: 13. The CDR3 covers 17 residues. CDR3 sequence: CASRPKGGTSSYNEQFF. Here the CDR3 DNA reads TGCGCCAGCAGACCTAAGGGGGGGACTAGCAGTTACAATGAGCAGTTCTTC.

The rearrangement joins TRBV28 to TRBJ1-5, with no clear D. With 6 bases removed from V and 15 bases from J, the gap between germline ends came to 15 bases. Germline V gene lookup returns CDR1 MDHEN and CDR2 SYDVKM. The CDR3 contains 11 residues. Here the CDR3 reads CASRAVEGTHF. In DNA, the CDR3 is TGTGCCAGCAGGGCGGTTGAGGGAACGCATTTT.

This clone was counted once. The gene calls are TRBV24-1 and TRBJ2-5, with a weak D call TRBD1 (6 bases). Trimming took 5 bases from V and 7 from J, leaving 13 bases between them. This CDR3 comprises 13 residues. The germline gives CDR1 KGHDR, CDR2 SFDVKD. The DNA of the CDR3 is TGTGCCACCAGTGTATCAGGGGTCGGGACCCAGTACTTC. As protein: CATSVSGVGTQYF.

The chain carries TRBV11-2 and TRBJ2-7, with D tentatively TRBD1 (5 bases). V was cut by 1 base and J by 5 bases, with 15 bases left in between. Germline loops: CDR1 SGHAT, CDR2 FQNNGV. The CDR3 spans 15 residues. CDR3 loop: CASSLGPGKGHEQYF. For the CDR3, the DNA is TGTGCCAGCAGCTTAGGCCCAGGGAAAGGTCACGAGCAGTACTTC. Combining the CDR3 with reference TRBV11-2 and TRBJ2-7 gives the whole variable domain EAGVAQSPRYKIIEKRQSVAFWCNPISGHATLYWYQQILGQGPKLLIQFQNNGVVDDSQLPKDRFSAERLKGVDSTLKIQPAKLEDSAVYLCASSLGPGKGHEQYFGPGTRLTVT.

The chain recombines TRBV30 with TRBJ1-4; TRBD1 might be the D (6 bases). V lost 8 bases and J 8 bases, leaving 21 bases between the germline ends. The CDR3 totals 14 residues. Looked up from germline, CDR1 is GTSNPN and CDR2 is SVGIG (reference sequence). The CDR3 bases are TGTGCCGCCCTGCAGGGGCCGGTTTACGAAAAACTGTTTTTT. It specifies CAALQGPVYEKLFF.

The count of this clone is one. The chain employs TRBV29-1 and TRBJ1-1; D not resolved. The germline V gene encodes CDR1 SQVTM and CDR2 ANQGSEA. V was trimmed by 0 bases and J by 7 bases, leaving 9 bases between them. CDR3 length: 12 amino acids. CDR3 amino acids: CSVEDLRYEAFF. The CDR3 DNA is TGCAGCGTTGAAGATTTGAGGTATGAAGCTTTCTTT.

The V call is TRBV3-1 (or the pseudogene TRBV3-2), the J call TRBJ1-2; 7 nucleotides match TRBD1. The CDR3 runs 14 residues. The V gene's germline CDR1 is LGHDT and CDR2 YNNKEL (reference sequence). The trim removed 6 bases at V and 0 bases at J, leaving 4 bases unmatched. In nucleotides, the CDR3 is TGTGCCAGCAGTTTGGGACAGCCTAACTATGGCTACACCTTC. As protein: CASSLGQPNYGYTF.

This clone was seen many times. The CDR3, as DNA: TGTGCCAGCAGCCCTCGCGGAGTATACTACAATGAGCAGTTCTTC. Translating it yields CASSPRGVYYNEQFF. The genes are TRBV11-2 and TRBJ2-1; D not certain. The CDR3 is 15 residues long. Germline assignment: CDR1 SGHAT and CDR2 FQNNGV. The germline V and J ends were trimmed by 5 bases and 3 bases, with 14 bases remaining between them. The full variable domain, with the rest looked up from reference TRBV11-2 and TRBJ2-1, is EAGVAQSPRYKIIEKRQSVAFWCNPISGHATLYWYQQILGQGPKLLIQFQNNGVVDDSQLPKDRFSAERLKGVDSTLKIQPAKLEDSAVYLCASSPRGVYYNEQFFGPGTRLTVL.

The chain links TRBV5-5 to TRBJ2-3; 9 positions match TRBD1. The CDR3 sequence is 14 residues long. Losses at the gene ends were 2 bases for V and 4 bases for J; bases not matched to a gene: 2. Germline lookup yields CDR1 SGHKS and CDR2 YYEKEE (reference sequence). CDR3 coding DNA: TGTGCCAGCAGCTTCCGGACAGGGGCAGATACGCAGTATTTT. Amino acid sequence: CASSFRTGADTQYF.

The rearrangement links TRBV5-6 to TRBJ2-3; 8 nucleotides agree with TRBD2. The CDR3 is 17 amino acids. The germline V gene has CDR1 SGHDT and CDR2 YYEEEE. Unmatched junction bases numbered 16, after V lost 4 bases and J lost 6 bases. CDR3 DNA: TGTGCCAGCAGCCAACGTCTCATGGCTAGCGGGTGGGATACGCAGTATTTT. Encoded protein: CASSQRLMASGWDTQYF.

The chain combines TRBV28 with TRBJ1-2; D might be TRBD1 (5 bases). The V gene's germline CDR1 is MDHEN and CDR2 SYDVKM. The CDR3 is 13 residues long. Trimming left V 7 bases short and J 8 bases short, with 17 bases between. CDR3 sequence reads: CASTKLGTLGYTF. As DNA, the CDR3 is TGTGCCAGCACTAAACTCGGGACTCTCGGCTACACCTTC.

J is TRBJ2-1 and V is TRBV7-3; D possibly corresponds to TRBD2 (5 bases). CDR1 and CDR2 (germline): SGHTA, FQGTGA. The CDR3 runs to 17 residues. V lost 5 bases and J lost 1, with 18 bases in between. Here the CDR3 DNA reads TGTGCCAGCAGCGTTCTCGGACTTACGCTTTCCTACAATGAGCAGTTCTTC. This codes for CASSVLGLTLSYNEQFF.

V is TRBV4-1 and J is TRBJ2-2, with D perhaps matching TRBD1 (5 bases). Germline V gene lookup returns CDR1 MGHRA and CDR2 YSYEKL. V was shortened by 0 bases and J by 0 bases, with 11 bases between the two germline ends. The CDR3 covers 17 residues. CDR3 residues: CASSQDHRNANTGELFF. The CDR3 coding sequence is TGCGCCAGCAGCCAAGATCACAGGAATGCGAACACCGGGGAGCTGTTTTTT.

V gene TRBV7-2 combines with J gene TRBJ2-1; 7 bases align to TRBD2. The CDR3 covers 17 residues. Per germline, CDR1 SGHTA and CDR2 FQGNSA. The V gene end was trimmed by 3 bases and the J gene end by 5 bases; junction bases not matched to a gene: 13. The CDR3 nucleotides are TGTGCCAGCAGCTTGACACATCTAGCGGATACCAACAATGAGCAGTTCTTC. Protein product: CASSLTHLADTNNEQFF.

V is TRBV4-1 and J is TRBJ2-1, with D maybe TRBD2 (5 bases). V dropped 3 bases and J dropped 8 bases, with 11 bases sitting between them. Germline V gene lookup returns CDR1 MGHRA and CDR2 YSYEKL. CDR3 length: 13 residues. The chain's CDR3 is CASSQPNSDEQFF. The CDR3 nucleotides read TGCGCCAGCAGCCAGCCCAATAGCGATGAGCAGTTCTTC.